The rows below give T cell receptor beta chains drawn from one sample of a study of technical replicates of blood from several donors. Clones were read by immunoSEQ multiplex PCR, and TCRdb kept only the in-frame ones, dropping some. Altogether approximately 76,000 clones are present, approximately 97% being singletons, with the ten largest covering around 0.18%. Sequencing was performed on T cells isolated from PBMCs. All receptors come from a human donor in good health. Both conserved end residues are part of each CDR3.

v_call: TRBV4-2
cdr3_aa: CASSQDRGGEEQFF

v_call: TRBV5-1
cdr3_aa: CASSSRGSGAYNEQFF

v_call: TRBV7-6
cdr3_aa: CASSPSVFLYYEQYF

v_call: TRBV19
cdr3_aa: CASIEPSGRNEQFF

v_call: TRBV10-1
cdr3_aa: CASSDGLAGPWETQYF

v_call: TRBV5-5
cdr3_aa: CASSAPGLGDEQFF

v_call: TRBV9
cdr3_aa: CASSVAGGETQYF

v_call: TRBV6-5
cdr3_aa: CASSYSKGPSGNTIYF

v_call: TRBV28
cdr3_aa: CASTWESRVTDTQYF

v_call: TRBV4-1
cdr3_aa: CASSQGEAATYEQYF

v_call: TRBV14
cdr3_aa: CASSQVQGLNEKLFF

v_call: TRBV28
cdr3_aa: CASSFVQYRGHEQFF

v_call: TRBV6-6
cdr3_aa: CASSYAEYSTDTQYF

v_call: TRBV27
cdr3_aa: CASSSRRGYDQPQHF

v_call: TRBV29-1
cdr3_aa: CSGTGDTETQYF

v_call: TRBV7-9
cdr3_aa: CASSLLDETWAFF

v_call: TRBV4-1
cdr3_aa: CASSQDRAGGAVRDTQYF

v_call: TRBV5-7
cdr3_aa: CASSSQGPLDNEQFF

v_call: TRBV7-3
cdr3_aa: CASSFDSGADTGELFF

v_call: TRBV2
cdr3_aa: CASPQVNSESSYNEQFF

v_call: TRBV6-1
cdr3_aa: CASSEILGTGLTEAFF

v_call: TRBV5-1
cdr3_aa: CASSRDQRGAHNEQFF

v_call: TRBV2
cdr3_aa: CASSERVGNTEAFF

v_call: TRBV5-1
cdr3_aa: CASSSNAGTSGEQFF

v_call: TRBV9
cdr3_aa: CASSGLGGLGTEAFF

v_call: TRBV6-5
cdr3_aa: CASTEVADADTQYF

v_call: TRBV29-1
cdr3_aa: CSVGVMGQGTPVRISPLHF

v_call: TRBV2
cdr3_aa: CASSERPSGAETQYF

v_call: TRBV2
cdr3_aa: CASCVGTINEQFF

v_call: TRBV19
cdr3_aa: CASITESMNTEAFF

v_call: TRBV27
cdr3_aa: CASSPGTGGEKLFF

v_call: TRBV19
cdr3_aa: CASSIATTDTQYF

v_call: TRBV4-1
cdr3_aa: CASSQDGAPGFRGYTF

v_call: TRBV30
cdr3_aa: CAWSDSSEKLFF

v_call: TRBV9
cdr3_aa: CASSEGQGSRETQYF

v_call: TRBV7-2
cdr3_aa: CASSLQGWETQYF

v_call: TRBV5-1
cdr3_aa: CASSFGSYEQYF

v_call: TRBV5-4
cdr3_aa: CASSLFTDHNTEAFF

v_call: TRBV5-4
cdr3_aa: CASSSKLQGRFEQYF

v_call: TRBV6-1
cdr3_aa: CASRDSPGSYNEQFF

v_call: TRBV11-2
cdr3_aa: CASSLSPTRTDTQYF

v_call: TRBV5-1
cdr3_aa: CASSLSGGTREHEQYF

v_call: TRBV19
cdr3_aa: CASSILENTGELFF

v_call: TRBV10-3
cdr3_aa: CAISESKAAGANPASPLHF

v_call: TRBV4-2
cdr3_aa: CASSQAEGGSKNIQYF

v_call: TRBV4-1
cdr3_aa: CASKAGGRYNEQFF

v_call: TRBV7-9
cdr3_aa: CASSLGGGDHTEAFF

v_call: TRBV9
cdr3_aa: CASSVTGGEETQYF

v_call: TRBV19
cdr3_aa: CASSIYTTGEGYTF

v_call: TRBV10-3
cdr3_aa: CAISELNIANTGELFF

v_call: TRBV6-1
cdr3_aa: CASSDQGRGTSYEQYF

v_call: TRBV4-2
cdr3_aa: CASSQYRLGVAGGLVPETQYF

v_call: TRBV7-9
cdr3_aa: CAAREGSGNEQFF